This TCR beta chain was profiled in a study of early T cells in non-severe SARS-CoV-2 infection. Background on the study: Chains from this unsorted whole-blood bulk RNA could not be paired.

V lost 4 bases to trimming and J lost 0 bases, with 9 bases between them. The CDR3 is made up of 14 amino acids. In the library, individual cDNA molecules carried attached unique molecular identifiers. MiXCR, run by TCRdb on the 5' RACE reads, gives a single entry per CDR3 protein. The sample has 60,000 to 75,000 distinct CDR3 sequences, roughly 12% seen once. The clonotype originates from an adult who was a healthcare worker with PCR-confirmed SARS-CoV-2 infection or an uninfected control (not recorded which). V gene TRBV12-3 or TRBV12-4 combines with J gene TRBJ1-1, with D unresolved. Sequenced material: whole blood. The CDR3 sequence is CASSSESLNTEAFF. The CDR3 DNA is TGTGCCAGCAGTTCTGAAAGCTTGAACACTGAAGCTTTCTTT.